This T cell receptor beta chain came from a study of Graves' ophthalmopathy and Graves' hyperthyroidism. The study, taken as a whole, reports: Discrimination between ophthalmopathy and stable hyperthyroidism by a 13-signature model showed about 85% sensitivity and about 80% specificity. Blood samples also showed most expanded thyroid clonotypes exceeding 0.001 frequency.

This clonotype came up many times. Its antigen is as yet unknown. RNA transcripts were the source from which TCR beta CDR3 regions were amplified. After a first-round RT-PCR with HTBI primers, a second-round multiplex PCR was run. TCRdb fed the multiplex PCR reads into MiXCR, producing one record per CDR3 protein. The table includes around 520,000 distinct CDR3 sequences, less than 45% detected once. V shed 4 bases and J shed 6 bases, with 14 bases lying between them. The CDR3 loop spans 13 amino acids. The germline gives CDR1 SGHRS, CDR2 YFSETQ. Sequenced input: peripheral blood or thyroid tissue (not recorded which). The chain joins TRBV5-1 to TRBJ2-7, with D perhaps matching TRBD2 (6 bases). This clonotype was sampled from an adult man with Graves' hyperthyroidism. CDR3 nucleotide sequence: TGCGCCAGCAGCGGGGGGACTTATCGCGAGCAGTACTTC. Its translation is CASSGGTYREQYF.